What follows are 23 T cell receptor beta chains derived from one specimen sequenced in a study of T cells in Graves' hyperthyroidism and ophthalmopathy. What was amplified from RNA transcripts were TCR beta CDR3 regions. TCR CDR3 regions were first amplified by RT-PCR with HTBI primers. A single record per CDR3 protein comes from TCRdb applying MiXCR to the multiplex PCR reads. The sample has about 420,000 distinct CDR3 sequences, 15% to 18% seen once. The sample was blood. These receptors were collected from a woman younger than 30 with Graves' hyperthyroidism.

This clonotype was seen many times. The chain carries TRBV28 and TRBJ2-3; tentative D call: TRBD1 (5 bases). Germline V lookup: CDR1 MDHEN, CDR2 SYDVKM. V lost 3 bases and J lost 6, with 10 bases in between. The CDR3 loop spans 13 amino acids. The CDR3 region is CASSFRGPDTQYF. CDR3 bases: TGTGCCAGCAGTTTTAGGGGCCCGGATACGCAGTATTTT.

In its sample, this clonotype was seen many times. This chain joins TRBV14 and TRBJ1-6; 8 positions agree with TRBD1. Germline CDR1 and CDR2: SGHDN and FVKESK. Losses at the gene ends were 1 base for V and 10 bases for J; bases not matched to a gene: 3. The CDR3 contains 14 residues. CDR3 amino acids: CASSQVNRGSPLHF. The CDR3 DNA sequence: TGTGCCAGCAGCCAAGTCAACAGGGGGTCACCCCTCCACTTT. The variable domain in full, with the rest retrieved from reference TRBV14 and TRBJ1-6, is EAGVTQFPSHSVIEKGQTVTLRCDPISGHDNLYWYRRVMGKEIKFLLHFVKESKQDESGMPNNRFLAERTGGTYSTLKVQPAELEDSGVYFCASSQVNRGSPLHFGNGTRLTVT.

This clonotype was detected ten times or more. The rearrangement links TRBV30 to TRBJ1-4; no reliable D call. Germline V CDR1 and CDR2: GTSNPN, SVGIG (reference sequence). The V gene lost 1 base and the J gene lost 5 bases, with 2 bases spanning the gap. The CDR3 has 11 residues. The CDR3 loop is CAWSGNEKLFF. The DNA for the CDR3 is TGTGCCTGGAGTGGGAATGAAAAACTGTTTTTT.

This clonotype was seen a handful of times. The gene calls are TRBV6-1 and TRBJ1-2; D is ambiguous. Per germline, CDR1 MNHNS and CDR2 SASEGT. With 9 bases removed from V and 6 bases from J, the gap between germline ends came to 17 bases. CDR3 length: 13 amino acids. The CDR3 region has the DNA TGTGCCAGTTTTGGATCTTTAAGAGATGGCTACACCTTC. Protein: CASFGSLRDGYTF.

In its sample, this clonotype was seen many times. This chain uses TRBV5-1 with TRBJ1-5; 8 bases are a match to TRBD1. The CDR3 is made up of 16 amino acids. With V trimmed by 3 bases and J by 0 bases, 5 bases remained unmatched. The germline V gene has CDR1 SGHRS and CDR2 YFSETQ. CDR3 protein: CASSWGTGASNQPQHF. CDR3 coding DNA: TGCGCCAGCAGCTGGGGGACAGGAGCTAGCAATCAGCCCCAGCATTTT. Variable domain in full (rest from reference TRBV5-1 and TRBJ1-5): KAGVTQTPRYLIKTRGQQVTLSCSPISGHRSVSWYQQTPGQGLQFLFEYFSETQRNKGNFPGRFSGRQFSNSRSEMNVSTLELGDSALYLCASSWGTGASNQPQHFGDGTRLSIL.

The rearrangement links TRBV4-2 to TRBJ1-6; weak D call: TRBD1 (5 bases). The germline V gene encodes CDR1 LGHNA and CDR2 YNFKEQ. This CDR3 contains 16 residues. V was shortened by 4 bases and J by 3 bases, with 13 bases between the two germline ends. The CDR3 region has the DNA TGTGCCAGCAGCCGCCTCAGGGATGACTATAATTCACCCCTCCACTTT. This translates into CASSRLRDDYNSPLHF.

CDR3 nucleotides: TGTGCCAGCAGCTTAGGGACAGCCGGTGGGGGCTACACCTTC. Protein product: CASSLGTAGGGYTF. This chain uses TRBV7-2 with TRBJ1-2; tentatively, D is TRBD1 (6 bases). V dropped 1 base and J dropped 8 bases, with 14 bases sitting between them. Germline assignment: CDR1 SGHTA and CDR2 FQGNSA. The CDR3 sequence is 14 residues long.

This clonotype was counted many times. This chain links TRBV28 with TRBJ2-4; D could derive from TRBD1 or TRBD2 (6 bases each). This CDR3 has 16 residues. Germline lookup yields CDR1 MDHEN and CDR2 SYDVKM. Trimming pared 5 bases from V and 1 base from J, leaving 15 bases between. The CDR3 reads CASSEPQGRAKNIQYF. The CDR3 DNA is TGTGCCAGCAGTGAACCCCAGGGGAGGGCCAAAAACATTCAGTACTTC.

This clonotype showed up many times. The gene calls are TRBV15 and TRBJ2-5; TRBD2 matches at 8 bases. This CDR3 region has 15 residues. V was pared by 0 bases and J by 4 bases, with 4 bases of the junction left unmatched. Germline V gene data show CDR1 as LNHNV and CDR2 as YYDKDF (reference sequence). This CDR3 is CATSRDRGGLETQYF. CDR3 coding DNA: TGTGCCACCAGCAGAGATCGGGGGGGTCTAGAGACCCAGTACTTC. Looking up the rest from reference TRBV15 and TRBJ2-5 gives the full variable domain: DAMVIQNPRYQVTQFGKPVTLSCSQTLNHNVMYWYQQKSSQAPKLLFHYYDKDFNNEADTPDNFQSRRPNTSFCFLDIRSPGLGDTAMYLCATSRDRGGLETQYFGPGTRLLVL.

This chain joins TRBV7-8 and TRBJ1-3; maybe TRBD1 (5 bases). The CDR3 covers 17 residues. Trimming took off 2 bases at V and 0 bases at J, with 14 bases between the two ends. Germline assignment: CDR1 SGHVS and CDR2 FQNEAQ. CDR3 DNA: TGTGCCAGCAGCTTATTGTACAGGAACCCCTCTGGAAACACCATATATTTT. As protein: CASSLLYRNPSGNTIYF.

This clonotype has only a few counts. V gene TRBV19 combines with J gene TRBJ1-5; a possible D gene is TRBD1 (5 bases). Germline CDR1 is LNHDA and CDR2 is SQIVND (reference sequence). The CDR3 loop spans 14 amino acids. V lost 3 bases and J lost 6, with 12 bases in between. The CDR3 spells CASSMGGGGQPQHF. The CDR3 DNA follows: TGTGCCAGTAGTATGGGCGGGGGTGGTCAGCCCCAGCATTTT.

This clonotype was counted many times. The rearrangement links TRBV18 to TRBJ1-1; D remains ambiguous. CDR3 size: 14 residues. V lost 4 bases, J lost 3 bases, and 12 bases lay in between. Germline V CDR1 and CDR2: KGHSH, LQKENI. Here the CDR3 DNA reads TGTGCCAGCTCACGCCGAGGGCGAGACACTGAAGCTTTCTTT. The encoded protein is CASSRRGRDTEAFF.

This clonotype was detected many times. Here the CDR3 reads CASSLEGAPNEKLFF. CDR3 bases: TGTGCCAGCAGCTTAGAGGGGGCCCCTAATGAAAAACTGTTTTTT. V is TRBV7-8 and J is TRBJ1-4; 7 bases map to TRBD1. V lost 1 base and J lost 3; bases outside the gene matches: 2. Looked up from germline, CDR1 is SGHVS and CDR2 is FQNEAQ. The CDR3 extends over 15 amino acids.

This clonotype was counted ten times or more. This chain links TRBV20-1 with TRBJ1-2, with D uncertain. The CDR3 sequence is 14 residues long. Trimming left V 3 bases short and J 2 bases short, with 13 bases between. Looked up from germline, CDR1 is DFQATT and CDR2 is SNEGSKA (reference sequence). DNA of the CDR3: TGCAGTGCTAGGGGTCAGTCTAAGAACTATGGCTACACCTTC. Translating it yields CSARGQSKNYGYTF.

Many counts were recorded for this clonotype. This chain uses TRBV20-1 with TRBJ1-6; D gene unclear. The CDR3 totals 14 residues. The V gene lost 0 bases and the J gene lost 12 bases, with 15 bases spanning the gap. Germline V gene lookup returns CDR1 DFQATT and CDR2 SNEGSKA (reference sequence). In DNA, the CDR3 is TGCAGTGCTAGAGATTCCGGCAGGCTGGTACCCCTCCACTTT. It codes for CSARDSGRLVPLHF.

This sequence joins TRBV5-1 and TRBJ2-5, with TRBD2 matching 15 bases. The CDR3 length is 15 residues. Germline V gene data show CDR1 as SGHRS and CDR2 as YFSETQ. V shed 3 bases and J 5 bases; nucleotides not matched to a gene: 2. CDR3 sequence (DNA): TGCGCCAGCAGCTACGGGACTAGCGGGAGGGAGACCCAGTACTTC. Its protein is CASSYGTSGRETQYF. Variable domain in full (rest from reference TRBV5-1 and TRBJ2-5): KAGVTQTPRYLIKTRGQQVTLSCSPISGHRSVSWYQQTPGQGLQFLFEYFSETQRNKGNFPGRFSGRQFSNSRSEMNVSTLELGDSALYLCASSYGTSGRETQYFGPGTRLLVL.

Here the CDR3 DNA reads TGTGCCAGCAGCTTCGATTCGTCGCCTACCCGGGCCTACGAGCAGTACTTC. Translating it yields CASSFDSSPTRAYEQYF. This chain joins TRBV7-9 and TRBJ2-7; D gene unclear. The V and J ends lost 3 bases and 2 bases respectively, with 20 bases between them. Per the germline V gene, CDR1 is SEHNR and CDR2 is FQNEAQ (reference sequence). The CDR3 spans 17 residues. The full variable domain, completed using reference TRBV7-9 and TRBJ2-7, is DTGVSQNPRHKITKRGQNVTFRCDPISEHNRLYWYRQTLGQGPEFLTYFQNEAQLEKSRLLSDRFSAERPKGSFSTLEIQRTEQGDSAMYLCASSFDSSPTRAYEQYFGPGTRLTVT.

The chain links TRBV10-1 to TRBJ1-1, with D tentatively TRBD1 (6 bases). This CDR3 spans 13 amino acids. Per the germline V gene, CDR1 is WNHNN and CDR2 is SYGVQD (reference sequence). The V gene lost 11 bases and the J gene lost 4 bases, with 17 bases spanning the gap. The DNA for the CDR3 is TGCGCCGCGCAGGGGACCCGCGGCACTGAAGCTTTCTTT. It encodes CAAQGTRGTEAFF.

This clonotype was detected ten times or more. This chain uses TRBV12-3 or TRBV12-4 with TRBJ2-3; 11 bases are a match to TRBD2. V trimming: 3 bases; J trimming: 2 bases; junction bases outside the gene matches: 4. The CDR3 extends over 16 amino acids. The CDR3, as DNA: TGTGCCAGCAGTTTCGGGACTAGCGGTTCCACAGATACGCAGTATTTT. Encoded protein: CASSFGTSGSTDTQYF.

This clonotype came up many times. The genes are TRBV29-1 and TRBJ2-7, with 7 bases identical to TRBD1. The junction had 12 bases not matched to a gene; V was cut back by 5 bases and J by 5 bases. The germline CDR1 and CDR2 sequences are SQVTM and ANQGSEA. There are 14 residues in the CDR3. CDR3 protein: CSVYDRVLGNEQYF. CDR3 bases: TGCAGCGTTTACGACAGGGTTCTGGGTAACGAGCAGTACTTC.

Ten or more counts support this clonotype. The CDR3 loop is CASSRIRASTDTQYF. For the CDR3, the DNA is TGTGCCAGTAGTCGCATCAGGGCGAGCACAGATACGCAGTATTTT. The chain couples TRBV19 to TRBJ2-3; D might be TRBD1 (5 bases). Germline loops: CDR1 LNHDA, CDR2 SQIVND (reference sequence). The CDR3 totals 15 residues. V was cut by 5 bases and J by 0 bases, with 12 bases left in between.

This rearrangement joins TRBV3-1 to TRBJ2-1; perhaps D is TRBD1 or TRBD2 (6 bases each). CDR3 size: 15 residues. Trimming pared 0 bases from V and 12 bases from J, leaving 18 bases between. Germline CDR1 and CDR2: LGHDT and YNNKEL (reference sequence). The CDR3 here is CASSQDQKGGLRQFF. In DNA form, the CDR3 reads TGTGCCAGCAGCCAAGATCAGAAGGGGGGACTTAGGCAGTTCTTC.

This clonotype was observed a few times. The genes are TRBV20-1 and TRBJ1-1, with D possibly being TRBD1 (5 bases). This CDR3 comprises 16 residues. Germline lookup yields CDR1 DFQATT and CDR2 SNEGSKA (reference sequence). The ends were cut back, 6 bases at V and 1 base at J, with 21 bases in the middle. The DNA for the CDR3 is TGCAGTGCCCCCCCCGAGGGCCGGGGGAAGAACACTGAAGCTTTCTTT. Its protein product is CSAPPEGRGKNTEAFF.